Below are 26 T cell receptor beta chains sequenced from a single sample in a study of blood T cell repertoires in COVID-19. Some clones are missing from TCRdb's copy, which holds only in-frame ones; the method was immunoSEQ multiplex PCR. This sample has roughly 300,000 clones, with 80% to 90% found just once. Sequenced sample: peripheral blood. The receptor source for this set is a woman aged 50 to 60 who had recovered from COVID-19.

On this clone: The sample holds other DNA sequences that translate to the same CDR3. V and J are TRBV28 and TRBJ2-7; D is undetermined. The CDR3 consists of 11 residues. Per germline, CDR1 MDHEN and CDR2 SYDVKM. Deletions cut 5 bases from V and 7 bases from J, with 9 bases between. CDR3 loop: CASSLQREQYF. The CDR3 coding sequence is TGTGCCAGCAGTCTCCAACGGGAGCAGTACTTC.

CDR3 bases: TGTGCCAGCAGCAAGAAAGGGGGACAGGGCGCTGCCACTGAAGCTTTCTTT. Protein product: CASSKKGGQGAATEAFF. The J gene is TRBJ1-1, the V gene TRBV21-1; the table's D call, TRBD1, was not checked against the DNA. TRBV21-1 is tagged as a pseudogene. This CDR3 region has 17 residues.

This chain links TRBV7-7 with TRBJ1-3; no firm D call. Trimming removed 5 bases from V and 0 bases from J, with 14 bases in between. The CDR3 runs 16 residues. In germline, CDR1 is SSHAT, CDR2 FNYEAQ (reference sequence). For the CDR3, the DNA is TGTGCCAGCAGCGCGACTGTGTCAACCTCTGGAAACACCATATATTTT. Protein product: CASSATVSTSGNTIYF.

The CDR3 coding sequence is TGTGCCAGCAGTTTACAACAGGGGGCTGGTACTGAAGCTTTCTTT. This codes for CASSLQQGAGTEAFF. The chain uses TRBV28 and TRBJ1-1; TRBD1 aligns across 9 bases. This CDR3 has 15 residues. After removal of 2 bases from V and 5 bases from J, the junction contained 6 bases not matched to a gene. Germline V gene sequence: CDR1 MDHEN, CDR2 SYDVKM. Together with reference TRBV28 and TRBJ1-1, the CDR3 gives the full variable domain: DVKVTQSSRYLVKRTGEKVFLECVQDMDHENMFWYRQDPGLGLRLIYFSYDVKMKEKGDIPEGYSVSREKKERFSLILESASTNQTSMYLCASSLQQGAGTEAFFGQGTRLTVV.

The chain carries TRBV5-4 and TRBJ2-7; 10 bases match TRBD2. CDR1 is SGHNT, CDR2 YYREEE, per germline (reference sequence). Trimming at V came to 1 base and at J to 6 bases, leaving 13 bases not matched to a gene. This CDR3 has 17 residues. CDR3 protein: CASSLSYGLAGVSEQYF. In DNA, the CDR3 is TGTGCCAGCAGCTTGAGTTACGGGCTAGCGGGAGTCTCCGAGCAGTACTTC.

This chain joins TRBV28 and TRBJ2-7; 9 bases align to TRBD1. Germline CDR1 MDHEN, CDR2 SYDVKM. The CDR3 consists of 15 residues. V lost 7 bases, J lost 3 bases, and 10 bases stayed unmatched. In nucleotides, the CDR3 is TGTGCCAGCAACCCATCCGGGACAGGGATCTACGAGCAGTACTTC. Its protein is CASNPSGTGIYEQYF. Drawing the rest from reference TRBV28 and TRBJ2-7, the complete variable domain is DVKVTQSSRYLVKRTGEKVFLECVQDMDHENMFWYRQDPGLGLRLIYFSYDVKMKEKGDIPEGYSVSREKKERFSLILESASTNQTSMYLCASNPSGTGIYEQYFGPGTRLTVT.

The V call is TRBV4-2, the J call TRBJ2-3, with D tentatively TRBD2 (7 bases). The CDR3 is made up of 15 amino acids. The V end lost 1 base, the J end lost 7 bases, and 15 bases lay between the germline ends. Per germline, CDR1 LGHNA and CDR2 YNFKEQ. CDR3 DNA: TGTGCCAGCAGCCAAGGTCGGGGGGCCACGAATACGCAGTATTTT. Translating it yields CASSQGRGATNTQYF.

The V call is TRBV5-1, the J call TRBJ2-5, with D possibly TRBD1 on 5 matching bases. V was cut by 1 base and J by 5 bases, with 9 bases left in between. The CDR3 loop spans 13 amino acids. Germline values: CDR1 SGHRS, CDR2 YFSETQ. DNA for the CDR3: TGCGCCAGCAGCTTGTTGACAGCGGAGACCCAGTACTTC. Amino acids: CASSLLTAETQYF.

The rearrangement links TRBV5-4 to TRBJ2-1, with TRBD2 matching over 14 bases. The ends lost 0 bases at V and 4 bases at J; junction bases unmatched: 6. The CDR3 loop spans 18 amino acids. Germline V gene sequence: CDR1 SGHNT, CDR2 YYREEE (reference sequence). The CDR3: CASSLGLAGGSPYNEQFF. CDR3 nucleotides: TGTGCCAGCAGCTTGGGACTAGCGGGAGGGTCCCCTTACAATGAGCAGTTCTTC.

This clone was seen only once. The chain combines TRBV29-1 with TRBJ2-1; TRBD2 agrees at 8 bases. The CDR3 length is 17 residues. Per germline, CDR1 SQVTM and CDR2 ANQGSEA. V lost 1 base, J lost 6 bases, and 14 bases stayed unmatched. The CDR3 sequence: CSVEGSGGMTSRNEQFF. CDR3 sequence (DNA): TGCAGCGTTGAAGGCAGCGGGGGAATGACATCCCGCAATGAGCAGTTCTTC.

The chain couples TRBV29-1 to TRBJ2-1, with TRBD2 matching 13 bases. The germline CDR1 and CDR2 sequences are SQVTM and ANQGSEA. V dropped 3 bases and J dropped 0; count of bases not matched to a gene: 8. The CDR3 totals 18 residues. The CDR3 is CSVDRGLAGLSSYNEQFF. CDR3 sequence (DNA): TGCAGCGTTGATCGGGGACTAGCGGGGCTAAGCTCCTACAATGAGCAGTTCTTC.

The chain uses TRBV6-2 or TRBV6-3 and TRBJ1-6, with D possibly being TRBD1 (6 bases). V lost 6 bases and J lost 7, with 13 bases in between. Germline V gene sequence: CDR1 MNHEY, CDR2 SVGEGT. CDR3 size: 14 residues. CDR3 amino acids: CASSSGQVNSPLHF. DNA of the CDR3: TGTGCCAGCAGCTCGGGACAAGTGAATTCACCCCTCCACTTT.

The chain combines TRBV6-5 with TRBJ1-6, with a weak D call TRBD1 (5 bases). The CDR3 totals 13 residues. CDR1 MNHEY and CDR2 SVGAGI come from the germline V gene. V was pared by 5 bases and J by 5 bases, with 7 bases between. The DNA for the CDR3 is TGTGCCAGCAGTCGACAGAATAATTCACCCCTCCACTTT. Amino acid sequence: CASSRQNNSPLHF.

The CDR3 bases are TGTGCCAGCAGCCCCGGCGGGACAGGGGGCTACGGTGGCTACACCTTC. It translates to CASSPGGTGGYGGYTF. V and J are TRBV7-3 and TRBJ1-2, with 12 bases aligning to TRBD1. CDR1 and CDR2 from the germline V gene are SGHTA and FQGTGA. The CDR3 spans 16 residues. The V gene end was trimmed by 5 bases and the J gene end by 7 bases; junction bases not matched to a gene: 11. Filled out from reference TRBV7-3 and TRBJ1-2, the complete variable domain reads GAGVSQTPSNKVTEKGKYVELRCDPISGHTALYWYRQSLGQGPEFLIYFQGTGAADDSGLPNDRFFAVRPEGSVSTLKIQRTERGDSAVYLCASSPGGTGGYGGYTFGSGTRLTVV.

The rearrangement uses TRBV7-2 and TRBJ1-2, with 11 bases aligning to TRBD1. The CDR3 has 14 residues. Germline CDR1 SGHTA, CDR2 FQGNSA. The ends lost 4 bases at V and 6 bases at J; junction bases unmatched: 4. In DNA form, the CDR3 reads TGTGCCAGCAGCTGGGGACAGGGGGAAGATGGCTACACCTTC. As protein: CASSWGQGEDGYTF.

The rearrangement uses TRBV6-5 and TRBJ1-2, with TRBD1 identical over 7 bases. The CDR3 totals 14 residues. Germline loops: CDR1 MNHEY, CDR2 SVGAGI. V gave up 3 bases and J gave up 3 bases; unmatched junction bases: 4. The CDR3 DNA is TGTGCCAGCAGTTATCGCGACAGGGACTATGGCTACACCTTC. Translation gives CASSYRDRDYGYTF.

The chain combines TRBV9 with TRBJ1-1; unclear D gene. From germline, CDR1 is SGDLS and CDR2 YYNGEE. The V end was cut by 0 bases, the J end by 4 bases, with 7 bases between. The CDR3 loop spans 13 amino acids. Here the CDR3 DNA reads TGTGCCAGCAGCGTAGCGGGGTTCACTGAAGCTTTCTTT. This gives the protein CASSVAGFTEAFF.

The chain couples TRBV24-1 to TRBJ2-2, with D possibly matching TRBD1 (6 bases). Germline loops: CDR1 KGHDR, CDR2 SFDVKD. There are 15 residues in the CDR3. Between the trimmed V and J ends, which lost 2 bases and 6 bases, there was a span of 12 bases. The CDR3 is CATSDSQGLSGELFF. CDR3 DNA: TGTGCCACCAGTGATTCCCAGGGGTTGTCCGGGGAGCTGTTTTTT.

This chain links TRBV30 with TRBJ1-1, with a weak D call TRBD1 (5 bases). CDR1 GTSNPN and CDR2 SVGIG come from the germline V gene (reference sequence). Trimming took 1 base from V and 1 from J, leaving 7 bases between them. This CDR3 is 13 amino acids long. CDR3 amino acids: CAWSAGGNTEAFF. Written as DNA, the CDR3 is TGTGCCTGGAGTGCCGGGGGGAACACTGAAGCTTTCTTT.

The rearrangement uses TRBV7-3 and TRBJ2-1; the match to TRBD2 covers 10 bases. This CDR3 region has 15 residues. Germline V gene data show CDR1 as SGHTA and CDR2 as FQGTGA. V lost 4 bases to trimming and J lost 6 bases; unmatched junction nucleotides: 6. The CDR3 reads CASSSLAGEINEQFF. The CDR3 nucleotides read TGTGCCAGCAGCTCCCTAGCGGGAGAAATCAATGAGCAGTTCTTC.

The sample holds many counts of this clone. The chain recombines TRBV19 with TRBJ2-1, with 9 bases aligning to TRBD1. V shed 4 bases, J shed 10 bases, and the junction held 5 bases outside the gene matches. The CDR3 runs 13 residues. Germline V lookup: CDR1 LNHDA, CDR2 SQIVND (reference sequence). CDR3 region: CASSTTGTGEQFF. For the CDR3, the DNA is TGTGCCAGTAGTACAACCGGGACAGGGGAGCAGTTCTTC.

The chain joins TRBV6-5 to TRBJ1-2; D not certain. Trimming left V 7 bases short and J 1 base short, with 7 bases between. This CDR3 has 12 amino acids. Germline-derived CDR1 and CDR2 are MNHEY and SVGAGI. In DNA, the CDR3 is TGTGCCAGCACCCCAGATAACTATGGCTACACCTTC. Its protein is CASTPDNYGYTF.

The V and J genes are TRBV3-1 (or the pseudogene TRBV3-2) and TRBJ1-4; 7 nucleotides match TRBD1. CDR3 length: 20 amino acids. Germline values: CDR1 LGHDT, CDR2 YNNKEL (reference sequence). V dropped 0 bases and J dropped 3; count of bases not matched to a gene: 16. The CDR3 loop reads CASSQEVRRGSIGANEKLFF. The CDR3 DNA follows: TGTGCCAGCAGCCAAGAAGTCCGCAGGGGGTCTATTGGGGCTAATGAAAAACTGTTTTTT.

V and J are TRBV28 and TRBJ2-7; maybe TRBD2 (6 bases). From germline, CDR1 is MDHEN and CDR2 SYDVKM. V lost 5 bases and J lost 10, with 18 bases in between. The CDR3 sequence is 13 residues long. CDR3 sequence: CASSSTPGEIQYF. DNA of the CDR3: TGTGCCAGCAGTAGCACCCCGGGGGAAATACAGTACTTC.

This chain uses TRBV21-1 with TRBJ2-6; the table's D call TRBD1 went unverified against the DNA. TRBV21-1 is noted as a pseudogene. The CDR3 totals 17 residues. This chain's CDR3 is CARVDRDPYSGANVLTF. Here the CDR3 DNA reads TGTGCCAGGGTTGACAGGGACCCTTACTCTGGGGCCAACGTCCTGACTTTC.

This chain joins TRBV28 and TRBJ2-2, with D perhaps TRBD2 (5 bases). Germline CDR1 is MDHEN and CDR2 is SYDVKM. The CDR3 sequence is 14 residues long. Trimming cost V 3 bases and J 5 bases, with 10 bases left between them. The CDR3: CASSLGSRTGELFF. CDR3 sequence (DNA): TGTGCCAGCAGTTTGGGGAGCCGGACCGGGGAGCTGTTTTTT.